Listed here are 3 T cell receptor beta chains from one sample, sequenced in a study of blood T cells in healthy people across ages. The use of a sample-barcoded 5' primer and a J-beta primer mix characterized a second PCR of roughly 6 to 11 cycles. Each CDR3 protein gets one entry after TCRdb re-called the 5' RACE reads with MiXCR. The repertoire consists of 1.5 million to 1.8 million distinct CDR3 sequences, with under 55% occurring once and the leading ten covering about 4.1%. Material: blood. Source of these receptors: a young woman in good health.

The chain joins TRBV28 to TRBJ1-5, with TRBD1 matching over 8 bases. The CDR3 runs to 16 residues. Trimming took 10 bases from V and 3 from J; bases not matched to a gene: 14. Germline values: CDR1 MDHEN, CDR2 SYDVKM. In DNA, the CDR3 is TGTGCCATCACGACAGGGGCGGCGACGATCAATCAGCCCCAGCATTTT. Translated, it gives CAITTGAATINQPQHF.

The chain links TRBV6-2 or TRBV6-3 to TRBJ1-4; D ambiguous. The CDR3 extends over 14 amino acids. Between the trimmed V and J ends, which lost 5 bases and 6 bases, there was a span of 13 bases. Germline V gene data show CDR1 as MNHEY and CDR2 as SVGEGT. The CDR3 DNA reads TGTGCCAGCAGTAGACGAACCGACTATGAAAAACTGTTTTTT. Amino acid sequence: CASSRRTDYEKLFF.

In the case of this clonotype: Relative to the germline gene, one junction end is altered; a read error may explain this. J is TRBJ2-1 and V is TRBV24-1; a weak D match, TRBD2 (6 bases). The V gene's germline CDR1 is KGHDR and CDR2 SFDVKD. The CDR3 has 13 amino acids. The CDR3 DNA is TGTGCCACCGGCGGGGACGGTTACAGTGAGCAGTTCTTC. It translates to CATGGDGYSEQFF.